These 21 T cell receptor beta chains originate from one sample sequenced in a study of T cell changes during pregnancy in multiple sclerosis (dated by TCRdb to between 2018 and 2020). The library was prepared using the immunoSEQ multiplex PCR assay. TCRdb retrieved this table from immuneACCESS and kept in-frame rearrangements only. Not all clones are present; in checked studies, unresolved V genes account for under half, and no reason is known for the remainder. The sample yields roughly 42,000 clones; over 80% were counted once. The ten largest clones add up to roughly 0.69% of the sample. This specimen was CD4+ T cells from peripheral blood mononuclear cells, taken before pregnancy. The receptors here all came from a female donor with multiple sclerosis, enrolled in a pregnancy study.

V gene TRBV18 combines with J gene TRBJ2-7; 8 bases line up with TRBD1. Germline-derived CDR1 and CDR2 are KGHSH and LQKENI. The V gene end was trimmed by 0 bases and the J gene end by 6 bases; junction bases not matched to a gene: 1. The CDR3 has 13 residues. The CDR3: CASSPPDRVEQYF. CDR3 DNA: TGTGCCAGCTCACCACCGGACAGGGTCGAGCAGTACTTC.

The chain couples TRBV4-2 to TRBJ2-1, with D uncertain. The ends were cut back, 4 bases at V and 8 bases at J, with 12 bases in the middle. This CDR3 has 13 residues. The germline V gene encodes CDR1 LGHNA and CDR2 YNFKEQ. The CDR3 region has the DNA TGTGCCAGCAGCCTAGGTCCGAGCGATGAGCAGTTCTTC. It specifies CASSLGPSDEQFF.

The rearrangement joins TRBV11-1 to TRBJ2-7, with D perhaps matching TRBD2 (6 bases). Germline values: CDR1 SGHAT, CDR2 FQDESV (reference sequence). The CDR3 is 16 amino acids. Trimming removed 1 base at V and 2 bases at J, with 15 bases between. CDR3 DNA sequence: TGTGCCAGCAGCTTAGACGGGGCTAGCGTTCCCTACGAGCAGTACTTC. This sequence encodes CASSLDGASVPYEQYF.

V usage is TRBV10-3 and J usage is TRBJ2-1; D perhaps matches TRBD1 (5 bases). V dropped 6 bases and J dropped 1 base, with 10 bases sitting between them. The CDR3 runs to 14 residues. Germline CDR1 reads ENHRY; CDR2 reads SYGVKD. CDR3 sequence: CAIRKTESYNEQFF. The CDR3 DNA reads TGTGCCATCAGGAAGACAGAGTCCTACAATGAGCAGTTCTTC.

The rearrangement uses TRBV4-2 and TRBJ1-3; 8 nucleotides agree with TRBD1. Germline V gene lookup returns CDR1 LGHNA and CDR2 YNFKEQ. CDR3 length: 15 amino acids. V shed 8 bases and J 7 bases; nucleotides not matched to a gene: 13. For the CDR3, the DNA is TGTGCCAGCGGAATCGGACAGGGTGGGGTGAACACCATATATTTT. Translating gives CASGIGQGGVNTIYF.

The V and J genes are TRBV5-4 and TRBJ1-2; no definite D call. Germline lookup yields CDR1 SGHNT and CDR2 YYREEE (reference sequence). V was cut by 3 bases and J by 8 bases, with 14 bases left in between. The CDR3 spans 13 residues. CDR3 bases: TGTGCCAGCAGCTCCCGCCTACTGGAGGGCTACACCTTC. As protein: CASSSRLLEGYTF.

The chain joins TRBV9 to TRBJ2-3, with TRBD2 identical over 11 bases. The V and J ends lost 4 bases and 5 bases, in that order; junction bases with no gene match: 6. The V gene's germline CDR1 is SGDLS and CDR2 YYNGEE. The CDR3 extends over 15 amino acids. The CDR3 nucleotides read TGTGCCAGCAGCTTCTCCGGGACTAGCGGAGATACGCAGTATTTT. Residues: CASSFSGTSGDTQYF. Full variable domain (missing parts from reference TRBV9 and TRBJ2-3): DSGVTQTPKHLITATGQRVTLRCSPRSGDLSVYWYQQSLDQGLQFLIQYYNGEERAKGNILERFSAQQFPDLHSELNLSSLELGDSALYFCASSFSGTSGDTQYFGPGTRLTVL.

The V and J genes are TRBV6-6 and TRBJ2-1, with TRBD1 identical over 8 bases. The CDR3 contains 15 residues. Germline V lookup: CDR1 MNHNY, CDR2 SVGAGI (reference sequence). J lost 3 bases, V lost 6 bases, and 7 bases had no gene match. CDR3 sequence: CASSLGQGDYNEQFF. CDR3 coding DNA: TGTGCCAGCAGCCTAGGACAGGGCGACTACAATGAGCAGTTCTTC.

This sequence joins TRBV6-6 and TRBJ2-5, with a tentative D call TRBD2 (5 bases). CDR1 and CDR2 from the germline V gene are MNHNY and SVGAGI (reference sequence). This CDR3 contains 14 residues. Deletions cut 5 bases from V and 1 base from J, with 11 bases between. Here the CDR3 DNA reads TGTGCCAGCAGTCTCGGACTGCCCCAAGAGACCCAGTACTTC. The encoded protein is CASSLGLPQETQYF.

The chain uses TRBV30 and TRBJ1-1, with 8 bases fitting TRBD1. The germline V gene encodes CDR1 GTSNPN and CDR2 SVGIG (reference sequence). The length of the CDR3 is 16 residues. V trimming: 0 bases; J trimming: 8 bases; junction bases outside the gene matches: 14. The CDR3 reads CAWSVGLGRGRGEAFF. The CDR3 DNA reads as TGTGCCTGGAGTGTAGGCCTGGGCAGGGGGCGCGGGGAAGCTTTCTTT.

This CDR3 reads CASSLVADNQETQYF. The CDR3 region has the DNA TGTGCCAGCAGCTTAGTCGCGGACAACCAAGAGACCCAGTACTTC. This rearrangement joins TRBV7-2 to TRBJ2-5; D may be TRBD1 (5 bases). V lost 1 base and J 0 bases, leaving 9 bases between the germline ends. The CDR3 is made up of 15 amino acids. Germline lookup yields CDR1 SGHTA and CDR2 FQGNSA.

V is TRBV18 and J is TRBJ2-7, with 9 bases lining up with TRBD1. The CDR3 is made up of 13 amino acids. The V segment lost 1 base and the J segment 6 bases; nucleotides outside the gene matches: 1. Germline CDR1 is KGHSH and CDR2 is LQKENI. CDR3 nucleotide sequence: TGTGCCAGCTCACCACAGGGACAGGGCGAGCAGTACTTC. Translated: CASSPQGQGEQYF.

This clone was found once. V is TRBV6-5 and J is TRBJ1-1, with D uncertain. This CDR3 region has 15 residues. Trimming shortened V by 6 bases and J by 0 bases, and 14 bases separated the two germline ends. Looked up from germline, CDR1 is MNHEY and CDR2 is SVGAGI. The CDR3 nucleotides are TGTGCCAGCAGAGTTTGGGGAGATATGAACACTGAAGCTTTCTTT. Translating gives CASRVWGDMNTEAFF.

This clone was seen once. This rearrangement joins TRBV6-6 to TRBJ2-7; D possibly corresponds to TRBD1 (6 bases). This CDR3 has 14 amino acids. V dropped 2 bases and J dropped 0 bases, with 8 bases sitting between them. Germline-derived CDR1 and CDR2 are MNHNY and SVGAGI (reference sequence). Written as DNA, the CDR3 is TGTGCCAGCAGTTACGGGACAAACTCCTACGAGCAGTACTTC. This codes for CASSYGTNSYEQYF.

The chain uses TRBV14 and TRBJ2-3; 14 bases are a match to TRBD2. J lost 9 bases, V lost 4 bases, and 6 bases had no gene match. Germline-derived CDR1 and CDR2 are SGHDN and FVKESK. CDR3 length: 15 amino acids. The CDR3 loop is CASSPLGTSGGTQYF. The CDR3 bases are TGTGCCAGCAGCCCTCTCGGGACTAGCGGGGGAACGCAGTATTTT.

The CDR3 reads CASSVEGRRGLDYGYTF. Written as DNA, the CDR3 is TGTGCCAGCAGCGTAGAGGGAAGGAGGGGGCTGGACTATGGCTACACCTTC. The genes are TRBV9 and TRBJ1-2; the match to TRBD1 covers 7 bases. CDR1 is SGDLS and CDR2 is YYNGEE in the germline V gene. The CDR3 spans 17 residues. J gave up 3 bases and V 0 bases, and 11 bases lay outside the gene matches.

This chain joins TRBV4-1 and TRBJ1-1; D is possibly TRBD1 (6 bases). CDR1 and CDR2 from the germline V gene are MGHRA and YSYEKL. The CDR3 is 12 amino acids. V gave up 6 bases and J gave up 3 bases, with 8 bases separating them. This chain's CDR3 is CASRGGDTEAFF. CDR3 DNA: TGCGCCAGCAGAGGGGGGGACACTGAAGCTTTCTTT.

The chain couples TRBV19 to TRBJ2-1; a weak D match, TRBD2 (6 bases). Trimming removed 2 bases at V and 3 bases at J, with 8 bases between. The CDR3 contains 14 residues. Germline V lookup: CDR1 LNHDA, CDR2 SQIVND (reference sequence). CDR3 region: CASSIRGVYNEQFF. The CDR3, as DNA: TGTGCCAGTAGTATACGCGGGGTCTACAATGAGCAGTTCTTC.

This clone was seen a handful of times. The rearrangement uses TRBV12-5 and TRBJ2-5, with D maybe TRBD1 (5 bases). The germline V gene has CDR1 LGHNT and CDR2 FRNRAP. V lost 5 bases to trimming and J lost 1 base, with 11 bases between them. This CDR3 region has 14 residues. CDR3: CASGQTGAQETQYF. CDR3 DNA sequence: TGTGCTAGTGGTCAAACAGGAGCCCAAGAGACCCAGTACTTC. Filled out from reference TRBV12-5 and TRBJ2-5, the complete variable domain reads DARVTQTPRHKVTEMGQEVTMRCQPILGHNTVFWYRQTMMQGLELLAYFRNRAPLDDSGMPKDRFSAEMPDATLATLKIQPSEPRDSAVYFCASGQTGAQETQYFGPGTRLLVL.

The chain has TRBV7-2 and TRBJ2-1; D not resolved. There are 15 residues in the CDR3. The V gene lost 4 bases and the J gene lost 9 bases, with 19 bases spanning the gap. CDR1 is SGHTA and CDR2 is FQGNSA in the germline V gene. The CDR3 region is CASSYTEPPSSEQFF. CDR3 nucleotides: TGTGCCAGCAGCTATACTGAACCCCCATCGAGTGAGCAGTTCTTC.

The J gene is TRBJ1-1, the V gene TRBV6-5, with a possible D match to TRBD1 (5 bases). The CDR3 is 14 amino acids. Germline assignment: CDR1 MNHEY and CDR2 SVGAGI. Trimming stripped 6 bases from V and 5 bases from J, with 16 bases between. CDR3 sequence: CASSSGEYGTEAFF. The CDR3 DNA reads TGTGCCAGCAGCTCGGGGGAGTACGGAACTGAAGCTTTCTTT.